This T cell receptor beta chain is from a study of shared clonotypes between healthy human individuals. Germline V CDR1 and CDR2: MNHNY, SVGAGI (reference sequence). The V and J ends lost 2 bases and 5 bases, in that order; junction bases with no gene match: 10. The CDR3 totals 16 residues. Here immunoSEQ multiplex PCR was the method, and the copy in TCRdb shows in-frame clones only, minus some. The sample records some 740,000 clones, over 90% being singletons. Naive CD8 cells lacked CD45RO, underwent positive selection for CCR7 and left out terminally differentiated effector memory CD45RA+ cells. V and J are TRBV6-6 and TRBJ2-3; TRBD2 matches at 7 bases. The sequenced sample consisted of naive CD8+ T cells sorted from blood. The TCR originated in a young man in good health. The CDR3 protein is CASSYTVTSVLDTQYF. In nucleotides, the CDR3 is TGTGCCAGCAGTTACACAGTCACTAGCGTCCTAGATACGCAGTATTTT.